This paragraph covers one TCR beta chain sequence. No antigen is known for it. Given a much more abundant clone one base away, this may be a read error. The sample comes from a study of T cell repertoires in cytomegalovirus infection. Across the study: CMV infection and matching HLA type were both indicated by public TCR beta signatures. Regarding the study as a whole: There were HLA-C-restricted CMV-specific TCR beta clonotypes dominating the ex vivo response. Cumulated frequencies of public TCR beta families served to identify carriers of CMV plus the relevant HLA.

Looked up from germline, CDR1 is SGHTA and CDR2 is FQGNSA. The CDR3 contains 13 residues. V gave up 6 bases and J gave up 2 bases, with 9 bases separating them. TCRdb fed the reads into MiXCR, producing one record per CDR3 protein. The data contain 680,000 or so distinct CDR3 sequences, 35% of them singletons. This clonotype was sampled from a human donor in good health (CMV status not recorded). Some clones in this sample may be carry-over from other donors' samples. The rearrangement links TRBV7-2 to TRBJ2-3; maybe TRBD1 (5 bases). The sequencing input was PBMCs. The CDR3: CASRPDNTDTQYF. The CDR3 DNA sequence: TGTGCCAGCAGGCCGGACAACACAGATACGCAGTATTTT.